Each of the 8 T cell receptor beta chains below was sequenced from the same sample in a study of cytomegalovirus exposure and HLA in healthy donors (dated by TCRdb to about 2017). The library relied on the immunoSEQ multiplex PCR assay. For the multiplex PCR, a mixture combining 60 forward primers for TCR Vbeta segments and 13 reverse primers for TCR Jbeta segments was used. In its TCRdb copy, this immuneACCESS table keeps in-frame sequences only and misses some clones. Where compared with another copy, unresolved V genes explain less than half of these, and the others have no known cause. For this sample the table gives some 150,000 clones, of which over 70% were detected only once. In total, the top ten clones hold about 6.9% of the sample. Sample: PBMCs. These receptors were taken from a woman in her forties in good health and CMV-seropositive.

This clone was seen a handful of times. The chain has TRBV6-7 and TRBJ2-5; D is unresolved. TRBV6-7 is given ORF status, its function remaining uncertain. Trimming cost V 7 bases and J 14 bases, with 32 bases left between them. This CDR3 has 16 residues. The CDR3 region has the DNA TGTGCCAGCATCCCGAAGTCTCCGAATTGGGCCTTACGACGTTACTTC. Translated: CASIPKSPNWALRRYF.

V usage is TRBV28 and J usage is TRBJ1-1; D ambiguous. V lost 11 bases and J 1 base, leaving 14 bases between the germline ends. The CDR3 spans 13 residues. Germline V gene sequence: CDR1 MDHEN, CDR2 SYDVKM. The CDR3 sequence: CASTGEKNTEAFF. DNA for the CDR3: TGTGCCTCTACGGGAGAAAAGAACACTGAAGCTTTCTTT. Drawing the rest from reference TRBV28 and TRBJ1-1, the complete variable domain is DVKVTQSSRYLVKRTGEKVFLECVQDMDHENMFWYRQDPGLGLRLIYFSYDVKMKEKGDIPEGYSVSREKKERFSLILESASTNQTSMYLCASTGEKNTEAFFGQGTRLTVV.

The gene calls are TRBV5-1 and TRBJ2-2, with 9 bases fitting TRBD1. This CDR3 is built from 17 residues. CDR1 and CDR2 (germline): SGHRS, YFSETQ. Unmatched junction bases numbered 11, after V lost 2 bases and J lost 6 bases. The CDR3 sequence: CASSLYIQGAGSGELFF. DNA for the CDR3: TGCGCCAGCAGCTTATACATACAGGGGGCTGGGTCCGGGGAGCTGTTTTTT.

This chain links TRBV6-6 with TRBJ1-5; D is perhaps TRBD1 (6 bases). The length of the CDR3 is 14 residues. The germline CDR1 and CDR2 sequences are MNHNY and SVGAGI (reference sequence). Trimming removed 5 bases at V and 7 bases at J, with 15 bases between. DNA of the CDR3: TGTGCCAGCAGTCCACCACAGGGAAGACAGCCCCAGCATTTT. It yields the protein CASSPPQGRQPQHF.

The rearrangement uses TRBV19 and TRBJ1-5; possible D gene TRBD1, 5 bases. V lost 6 bases, J lost 1 base, and 25 bases lay in between. Germline CDR1 and CDR2: LNHDA and SQIVND (reference sequence). The CDR3 covers 19 residues. Written as DNA, the CDR3 is TGTGCCAGTAGCTTAACCGGTGGCGGCTACAGGAGAAGCAATCAGCCCCAGCATTTT. Protein sequence: CASSLTGGGYRRSNQPQHF.

The V call is TRBV6-5, the J call TRBJ2-5; tentative D call: TRBD1 (7 bases). The CDR3 has 16 amino acids. Germline V gene sequence: CDR1 MNHEY, CDR2 SVGAGI. V was clipped by 2 bases and J by 1 base, with 14 bases between them. In nucleotides, the CDR3 is TGTGCCAGCAGTTACGGGGCAGGGGGACTCCAAGAGACCCAGTACTTC. It codes for CASSYGAGGLQETQYF.

V gene TRBV15 combines with J gene TRBJ1-2, with 11 bases matching TRBD1. V was pared by 1 base and J by 7 bases, with 2 bases of the junction left unmatched. The CDR3 covers 14 residues. Germline CDR1 and CDR2: LNHNV and YYDKDF (reference sequence). The CDR3 coding sequence is TGTGCCACCAGCAGAGGTGGGACAGGGGGTGGCTACACCTTC. The encoded protein is CATSRGGTGGGYTF.

In DNA form, the CDR3 reads TGTGCCAGCAGCTTAGGGACAGGGGGTGACAATCAGCCCCAGCATTTT. Translation gives CASSLGTGGDNQPQHF. V usage is TRBV7-9 and J usage is TRBJ1-5, with 10 bases lining up with TRBD1. V shed 1 base and J 3 bases; nucleotides not matched to a gene: 3. CDR3 size: 16 residues. CDR1 SEHNR and CDR2 FQNEAQ come from the germline V gene (reference sequence).